This T cell receptor beta chain is drawn from a study of blood T cell repertoires in COVID-19. TCRdb's table, derived via immunoSEQ multiplex PCR, lists solely in-frame clones and lacks some. The sample lists hundreds of thousands of clones; approximately 89% were seen once. From germline, CDR1 is LGHNA and CDR2 YNFKEQ. V was trimmed by 2 bases and J by 1 base, leaving 5 bases between them. The CDR3 contains 14 residues. The chain has TRBV4-2 and TRBJ1-4; D is possibly TRBD1 (5 bases). This clonotype was obtained from a woman aged 55-75 years who had recovered from COVID-19. Sample: peripheral blood. CDR3 sequence reads: CASSQRGTNEKLFF. Written as DNA, the CDR3 is TGTGCCAGCAGCCAAAGGGGAACTAATGAAAAACTGTTTTTT.